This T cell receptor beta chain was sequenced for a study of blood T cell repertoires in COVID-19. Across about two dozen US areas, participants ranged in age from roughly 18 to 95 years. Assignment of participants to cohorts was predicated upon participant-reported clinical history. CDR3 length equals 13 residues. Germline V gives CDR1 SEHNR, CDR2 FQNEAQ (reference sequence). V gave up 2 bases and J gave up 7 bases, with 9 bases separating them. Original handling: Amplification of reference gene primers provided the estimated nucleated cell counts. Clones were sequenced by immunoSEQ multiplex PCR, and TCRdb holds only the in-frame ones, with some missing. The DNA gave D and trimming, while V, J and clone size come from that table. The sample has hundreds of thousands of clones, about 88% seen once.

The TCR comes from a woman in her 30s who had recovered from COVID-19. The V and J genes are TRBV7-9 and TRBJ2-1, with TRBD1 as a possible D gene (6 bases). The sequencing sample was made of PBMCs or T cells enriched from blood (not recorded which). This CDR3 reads CASSLTGNNEQFF. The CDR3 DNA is TGTGCCAGCAGCTTAACAGGGAATAATGAGCAGTTCTTC. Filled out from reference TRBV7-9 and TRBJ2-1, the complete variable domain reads DTGVSQNPRHKITKRGQNVTFRCDPISEHNRLYWYRQTLGQGPEFLTYFQNEAQLEKSRLLSDRFSAERPKGSFSTLEIQRTEQGDSAMYLCASSLTGNNEQFFGPGTRLTVL.